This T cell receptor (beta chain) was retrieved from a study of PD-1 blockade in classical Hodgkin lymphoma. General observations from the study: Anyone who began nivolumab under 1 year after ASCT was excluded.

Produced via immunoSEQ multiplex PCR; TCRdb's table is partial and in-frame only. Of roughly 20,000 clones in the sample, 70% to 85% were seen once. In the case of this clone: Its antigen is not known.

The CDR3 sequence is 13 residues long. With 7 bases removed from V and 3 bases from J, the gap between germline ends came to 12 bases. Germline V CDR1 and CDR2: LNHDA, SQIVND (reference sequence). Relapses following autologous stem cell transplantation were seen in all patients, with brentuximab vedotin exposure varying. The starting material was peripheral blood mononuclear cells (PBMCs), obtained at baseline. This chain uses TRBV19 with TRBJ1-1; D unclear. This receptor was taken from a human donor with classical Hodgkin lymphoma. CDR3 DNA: TGTGCCAGTACCACGGACGGCTACACTGAAGCTTTCTTT. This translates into CASTTDGYTEAFF.